These 21 T cell receptor beta chains share one sample of origin, sequenced in a study of blood T cell repertoires in COVID-19. Method: immunoSEQ multiplex PCR; TCRdb's copy keeps in-frame clones and lacks some. The repertoire includes some 180,000 clones, approximately 83% of them detected once, and about 2.1% sits in the top ten. What was sequenced was peripheral blood. The receptor set was obtained from a woman older than 75 with acute or convalescent COVID-19.

The chain links TRBV5-1 to TRBJ2-1; TRBD2 matches at 11 bases. The CDR3 consists of 17 residues. With 5 bases clipped from V and 4 bases from J, the junction kept 11 bases outside the gene matches. Germline V gene data show CDR1 as SGHRS and CDR2 as YFSETQ. This CDR3 reads CASRPRLAGSLYNEQFF. CDR3 nucleotide sequence: TGCGCCAGCAGACCAAGACTAGCGGGGTCCCTATACAATGAGCAGTTCTTC.

The V call is TRBV15, the J call TRBJ2-5; 11 bases align to TRBD2. The J segment lost 4 bases and the V segment lost 2 bases, leaving 6 bases of the junction unmatched. Germline V gene sequence: CDR1 LNHNV, CDR2 YYDKDF (reference sequence). The CDR3 is 16 amino acids. The CDR3 loop reads CATSRRTSGGPETQYF. CDR3 DNA: TGTGCCACCAGCAGAAGAACTAGCGGGGGCCCAGAGACCCAGTACTTC.

The chain couples TRBV9 to TRBJ2-2; D ambiguous. Germline assignment: CDR1 SGDLS and CDR2 YYNGEE. The CDR3 is made up of 14 amino acids. The V end was cut by 4 bases, the J end by 0 bases, with 7 bases between. CDR3 sequence reads: CASSLTANTGELFF. Here the CDR3 DNA reads TGTGCCAGCAGCCTTACAGCGAACACCGGGGAGCTGTTTTTT. Complete variable domain (other parts from reference TRBV9 and TRBJ2-2): DSGVTQTPKHLITATGQRVTLRCSPRSGDLSVYWYQQSLDQGLQFLIQYYNGEERAKGNILERFSAQQFPDLHSELNLSSLELGDSALYFCASSLTANTGELFFGEGSRLTVL.

The V gene is TRBV10-2, the J gene TRBJ2-7, with 10 positions matching TRBD2. V trimming: 3 bases; J trimming: 5 bases; junction bases outside the gene matches: 10. The CDR3 spans 16 residues. Germline CDR1 reads WSHSY; CDR2 reads SAAADI. CDR3 protein: CASSDFEREGLHEQYF. For the CDR3, the DNA is TGCGCCAGCAGTGATTTCGAGCGGGAGGGCCTCCACGAGCAGTACTTC.

V is TRBV3-1 (or the pseudogene TRBV3-2) and J is TRBJ2-3; 7 bases are a match to TRBD1. CDR1 is LGHDT and CDR2 is YNNKEL in the germline V gene (reference sequence). V lost 4 bases and J lost 2; bases outside the gene matches: 9. CDR3 size: 16 residues. CDR3 bases: TGTGCCAGCAGCCTTGAAGGGGGCTCGATCACAGATACGCAGTATTTT. Its translation: CASSLEGGSITDTQYF.

V usage is TRBV5-1 and J usage is TRBJ2-7, with TRBD1 matching 7 bases. The CDR3 loop spans 15 amino acids. With V trimmed by 3 bases and J by 0 bases, 6 bases remained unmatched. Germline V gene sequence: CDR1 SGHRS, CDR2 YFSETQ. CDR3 region: CASSSRQGTSYEQYF. Here the CDR3 DNA reads TGCGCCAGCAGCTCCCGACAGGGCACCTCCTACGAGCAGTACTTC.

The chain couples TRBV25-1 to TRBJ2-3; the D gene is possibly TRBD1 (6 bases). Germline values: CDR1 MGHDK, CDR2 SYGVNS. The CDR3 covers 17 residues. Trimming cost V 5 bases and J 0 bases, with 18 bases left between them. The CDR3 protein is CASSHQGKKSSTDTQYF. The CDR3, as DNA: TGTGCCAGCAGTCATCAGGGGAAGAAATCTAGCACAGATACGCAGTATTTT.

This clone was observed once. The chain joins TRBV3-1 (or the pseudogene TRBV3-2) to TRBJ2-1; D is possibly TRBD1 (5 bases). The CDR3 runs 16 residues. Trimming removed 1 base at V and 7 bases at J, with 17 bases between. Germline CDR1 and CDR2: LGHDT and YNNKEL (reference sequence). The CDR3 spells CASSQVDLGARNEQFF. DNA for the CDR3: TGTGCCAGCAGCCAAGTCGACTTAGGGGCCCGGAATGAGCAGTTCTTC.

The V and J genes are TRBV20-1 and TRBJ2-2, with 9 nucleotides matching TRBD2. CDR3 length equals 15 residues. The junction had 2 bases not matched to a gene; V was cut back by 3 bases and J by 0 bases. From germline, CDR1 is DFQATT and CDR2 SNEGSKA (reference sequence). DNA for the CDR3: TGCAGTGCTAGTGAGCGGGGGGCGAACACCGGGGAGCTGTTTTTT. This codes for CSASERGANTGELFF.

The J gene is TRBJ1-1, the V gene TRBV2; D might be TRBD1 (5 bases). CDR1 SNHLY and CDR2 FYNNEI come from the germline V gene. This CDR3 has 14 amino acids. With 2 bases removed from V and 1 base from J, the gap between germline ends came to 8 bases. In nucleotides, the CDR3 is TGTGCCAGCAGTGAATGGGGCACGAACACTGAAGCTTTCTTT. As protein: CASSEWGTNTEAFF.

This clone was detected a few times. The chain has TRBV5-6 and TRBJ2-7; unclear D gene. This CDR3 has 11 residues. Trimming cost V 2 bases and J 4 bases, with 4 bases left between them. CDR1 is SGHDT and CDR2 is YYEEEE in the germline V gene. CDR3 protein: CASSFNYEQYF. The DNA for the CDR3 is TGTGCCAGCAGCTTTAATTACGAGCAGTACTTC.

The V and J genes are TRBV29-1 and TRBJ1-5; tentative D call: TRBD1 (6 bases). This CDR3 is built from 12 residues. V was cut by 6 bases and J by 8 bases, with 14 bases left in between. The germline V gene encodes CDR1 SQVTM and CDR2 ANQGSEA. The CDR3 DNA follows: TGCAGCGTCCTCCGGCCAGGGGAGCCCCAGCATTTT. This codes for CSVLRPGEPQHF.

This chain links TRBV7-9 with TRBJ2-5, with D unresolved. Germline CDR1 is SEHNR and CDR2 is FQNEAQ (reference sequence). V lost 1 base and J lost 7, with 7 bases in between. CDR3 size: 12 residues. The CDR3 region is CASSLGEATQYF. In DNA form, the CDR3 reads TGTGCCAGCAGCTTAGGTGAAGCGACCCAGTACTTC.

The chain recombines TRBV6-5 with TRBJ2-2; D is ambiguous. CDR1 is MNHEY and CDR2 is SVGAGI in the germline V gene. The CDR3 has 13 residues. Trimming left V 8 bases short and J 4 bases short, with 11 bases between. The CDR3 is CASSFSVTGELFF. The DNA of the CDR3 is TGTGCCAGCTCTTTCTCCGTCACCGGGGAGCTGTTTTTT.

The chain employs TRBV28 and TRBJ2-3, with D possibly TRBD2 on 6 matching bases. V was cut by 5 bases and J by 1 base, with 13 bases left in between. The germline V gene encodes CDR1 MDHEN and CDR2 SYDVKM. CDR3 size: 15 residues. The CDR3 nucleotides read TGTGCCAGCAGTCCCCTAGCGTCTGGCACAGATACGCAGTATTTT. It codes for CASSPLASGTDTQYF.

The chain has TRBV9 and TRBJ1-1; D remains unclear. The V gene's germline CDR1 is SGDLS and CDR2 YYNGEE. CDR3 length: 13 residues. V was shortened by 4 bases and J by 3 bases, with 10 bases between the two germline ends. The CDR3 sequence is CASSPSRDTEAFF. The CDR3 DNA reads as TGTGCCAGCAGCCCCTCTCGAGACACTGAAGCTTTCTTT. The whole variable domain, filled in from reference TRBV9 and TRBJ1-1, reads DSGVTQTPKHLITATGQRVTLRCSPRSGDLSVYWYQQSLDQGLQFLIQYYNGEERAKGNILERFSAQQFPDLHSELNLSSLELGDSALYFCASSPSRDTEAFFGQGTRLTVV.

The chain links TRBV19 to TRBJ2-7, with TRBD1 identical over 10 bases. CDR3 length: 15 residues. J was trimmed by 5 bases and V by 3 bases; bases with no gene match: 7. Per germline, CDR1 LNHDA and CDR2 SQIVND (reference sequence). The CDR3 is CASSMPGTGANEQYF. CDR3 bases: TGTGCCAGTAGTATGCCCGGGACAGGGGCCAACGAGCAGTACTTC.

V gene TRBV7-2 combines with J gene TRBJ2-2; 10 bases are shared with TRBD2. Germline V gives CDR1 SGHTA, CDR2 FQGNSA. Germline trimming cut 7 bases from V and 0 bases from J; bases unmatched to any gene: 5. The CDR3 totals 16 residues. The CDR3 protein is CASTVAGGTNTGELFF. The CDR3 nucleotides are TGTGCCAGCACCGTAGCGGGAGGAACGAACACCGGGGAGCTGTTTTTT.

The chain uses TRBV24-1 and TRBJ2-1, with TRBD2 matching over 7 bases. The CDR3 extends over 13 amino acids. The germline V gene encodes CDR1 KGHDR and CDR2 SFDVKD. J lost 7 bases, V lost 9 bases, and 8 bases had no gene match. The DNA of the CDR3 is TGTGCCACCTCGCGGGGGAAAGGTAATGAGCAGTTCTTC. Its translation is CATSRGKGNEQFF.

This sequence joins TRBV7-9 and TRBJ2-3; D is unresolved. Trimming took 3 bases from V and 6 from J, leaving 4 bases between them. Germline V gives CDR1 SEHNR, CDR2 FQNEAQ (reference sequence). The CDR3 sequence is 11 residues long. The CDR3 nucleotides read TGTGCCAGCAGCTTGCAGGATACGCAGTATTTT. Its translation: CASSLQDTQYF.

This clone turned up a few times. This chain joins TRBV27 and TRBJ1-2; weak D call: TRBD1 (6 bases). From germline, CDR1 is MNHEY and CDR2 SMNVEV (reference sequence). The CDR3 loop spans 13 amino acids. V was clipped by 6 bases and J by 4 bases, with 12 bases between them. This CDR3 reads CASRGQGIYGYTF. CDR3 nucleotide sequence: TGTGCCAGCAGAGGGCAGGGGATCTATGGCTACACCTTC.